Each of the 29 T cell receptor beta chains below was sequenced from the same sample in a study of cytomegalovirus exposure and HLA in healthy donors. The study ran its PCR with 60 Vbeta and 13 Jbeta primers. Clones were sequenced by immunoSEQ multiplex PCR, and TCRdb holds only the in-frame ones, with some missing. The sample shows roughly 100,000 clones, roughly 77% of them seen only once. Sequencing input: PBMCs. These receptors were collected from a woman aged 18-35 years in good health and CMV-seropositive.

The J gene is TRBJ1-5, the V gene TRBV7-2; unclear D gene. Germline lookup yields CDR1 SGHTA and CDR2 FQGNSA. Trimming took off 1 base at V and 4 bases at J, with 5 bases between the two ends. The CDR3 loop spans 13 amino acids. CDR3 region: CASSLEENQPQHF. The CDR3 DNA follows: TGTGCCAGCAGCTTAGAGGAGAATCAGCCCCAGCATTTT.

The chain employs TRBV6-1 and TRBJ2-4; the D is unclear. CDR1 is MNHNS, CDR2 SASEGT, per germline. The CDR3 is 13 amino acids. The germline V and J ends were trimmed by 2 bases and 7 bases, with 9 bases remaining between them. The CDR3 loop reads CASSELPRNIQYF. The CDR3 coding sequence is TGTGCCAGCAGTGAACTCCCACGGAACATTCAGTACTTC.

The sample holds one count of this clone. The chain carries TRBV5-1 and TRBJ1-4; 8 bases map to TRBD1. V was clipped by 2 bases and J by 8 bases; unmatched bases: 5. The germline CDR1 and CDR2 sequences are SGHRS and YFSETQ. The CDR3 extends over 14 amino acids. The CDR3 DNA reads as TGCGCCAGCAGCTTTCAGGGGGCCAGGGAAAAACTGTTTTTT. This sequence encodes CASSFQGAREKLFF.

The chain employs TRBV19 and TRBJ2-7, with TRBD1 identical over 8 bases. With 4 bases clipped from V and 5 bases from J, the junction kept 4 bases outside the gene matches. The CDR3 runs to 13 residues. CDR1 is LNHDA, CDR2 SQIVND, per germline (reference sequence). CDR3 protein: CASSNQGADEQYF. CDR3 in DNA: TGTGCCAGTAGTAACCAGGGGGCAGACGAGCAGTACTTC. The complete variable domain, with remaining parts taken from reference TRBV19 and TRBJ2-7, reads DGGITQSPKYLFRKEGQNVTLSCEQNLNHDAMYWYRQDPGQGLRLIYYSQIVNDFQKGDIAEGYSVSREKKESFPLTVTSAQKNPTAFYLCASSNQGADEQYFGPGTRLTVT.

The rearrangement links TRBV19 to TRBJ2-1; TRBD1 aligns across 11 bases. Germline values: CDR1 LNHDA, CDR2 SQIVND (reference sequence). The CDR3 length is 16 residues. V lost 5 bases to trimming and J lost 3 bases; unmatched junction nucleotides: 6. DNA for the CDR3: TGTGCCAGTAGTCCCGGGACAGGGGGGATCTACAATGAGCAGTTCTTC. Translation: CASSPGTGGIYNEQFF.

This sequence joins TRBV2 and TRBJ2-1; TRBD2 matches 9 bases. The V gene's germline CDR1 is SNHLY and CDR2 FYNNEI. Germline trimming cut 3 bases from V and 14 bases from J; bases unmatched to any gene: 5. CDR3 length equals 12 residues. The CDR3 sequence is CASSERGGDKFF. The CDR3 nucleotides read TGTGCCAGCAGTGAGCGCGGGGGGGATAAGTTCTTC.

This clone has a single count. The rearrangement uses TRBV28 and TRBJ1-4; TRBD1 agrees at 7 bases. The junction had 6 bases not matched to a gene; V was cut back by 6 bases and J by 11 bases. The CDR3 sequence is 12 residues long. Germline V lookup: CDR1 MDHEN, CDR2 SYDVKM. CDR3 sequence (DNA): TGTGCCAGCAGCTCAGACAGGGTCAAACTGTTTTTT. Translated: CASSSDRVKLFF.

This clone was seen a handful of times. The chain couples TRBV7-6 to TRBJ1-1, with D possibly being TRBD1 (6 bases). V dropped 2 bases and J dropped 0 bases, with 10 bases sitting between them. From germline, CDR1 is SGHVS and CDR2 FNYEAQ. This CDR3 is 15 amino acids long. The CDR3 bases are TGTGCCAGCAGCTTAATAACAGGGATGAACACTGAAGCTTTCTTT. Translated: CASSLITGMNTEAFF.

V usage is TRBV7-9 and J usage is TRBJ2-1, with 9 bases matching TRBD1. Germline V gives CDR1 SEHNR, CDR2 FQNEAQ (reference sequence). The CDR3 is 16 amino acids. V was clipped by 0 bases and J by 10 bases; unmatched bases: 10. The CDR3 loop is CASSLALLDRGNEQFF. The CDR3 DNA sequence: TGTGCCAGCAGCTTAGCGCTCCTGGACAGGGGAAACGAGCAGTTCTTC.

The V call is TRBV4-2, the J call TRBJ1-4, with 9 nucleotides matching TRBD1. CDR1 is LGHNA and CDR2 is YNFKEQ in the germline V gene. V lost 7 bases, J lost 7 bases, and 10 bases stayed unmatched. The CDR3 runs to 15 residues. As DNA, the CDR3 is TGTGCCAGCAAGCCCCCGGGACAGGGCTTTGAAAAACTGTTTTTT. Amino acids: CASKPPGQGFEKLFF.

This chain links TRBV5-1 with TRBJ2-3; D unclear. The germline V gene encodes CDR1 SGHRS and CDR2 YFSETQ. The germline V and J ends were trimmed by 4 bases and 3 bases, with 3 bases remaining between them. The CDR3 length is 11 residues. The CDR3 region is CASSITDTQYF. The CDR3 DNA reads as TGCGCCAGCAGCATAACAGATACGCAGTATTTT.

In nucleotides, the CDR3 is TGTGCCAGCAGTCCCCTGGACAGGGCGGGGACTGAAGCTTTCTTT. Protein: CASSPLDRAGTEAFF. The V gene is TRBV27, the J gene TRBJ1-1; 8 bases fit TRBD1. Losses at the gene ends were 5 bases for V and 5 bases for J; bases not matched to a gene: 10. Per the germline V gene, CDR1 is MNHEY and CDR2 is SMNVEV (reference sequence). The CDR3 totals 15 residues.

The CDR3 spells CASSVLAGGTDTQYF. CDR3 nucleotides: TGTGCCAGCAGTGTCTTAGCGGGAGGCACAGATACGCAGTATTTT. The chain uses TRBV6-4 and TRBJ2-3; 9 positions agree with TRBD2. With V trimmed by 4 bases and J by 1 base, 3 bases remained unmatched. The CDR3 covers 15 residues. CDR1 and CDR2 (germline): MRHNA, SNTAGT.

This clone came up a few times. The V call is TRBV7-2, the J call TRBJ2-7, with D possibly being TRBD2 (6 bases). The length of the CDR3 is 15 residues. Germline-derived CDR1 and CDR2 are SGHTA and FQGNSA. Trimming removed 1 base from V and 1 base from J, with 11 bases in between. CDR3 DNA sequence: TGTGCCAGCAGCTTAGAGGGACTCGTATCCTACGAGCAGTACTTC. Translating gives CASSLEGLVSYEQYF.

The rearrangement links TRBV6-1 to TRBJ1-3, with D possibly matching TRBD1 (5 bases). V lost 4 bases to trimming and J lost 1 base, with 11 bases between them. Germline V gives CDR1 MNHNS, CDR2 SASEGT. The CDR3 extends over 15 amino acids. DNA of the CDR3: TGTGCCAGCAGTGTTTCGGGGGGGTCTGGAAACACCATATATTTT. Translated: CASSVSGGSGNTIYF.

This rearrangement joins TRBV6-1 to TRBJ2-3, with 7 nucleotides matching TRBD2. Germline V gene sequence: CDR1 MNHNS, CDR2 SASEGT. V trimming: 2 bases; J trimming: 2 bases; junction bases outside the gene matches: 4. This CDR3 contains 15 residues. CDR3 sequence (DNA): TGTGCCAGCAGTGAACTAGCGGCACCCACAGATACGCAGTATTTT. This codes for CASSELAAPTDTQYF.

This clone has only one observation. This sequence joins TRBV7-2 and TRBJ1-2; D is undetermined. The CDR3 covers 14 residues. The germline V gene has CDR1 SGHTA and CDR2 FQGNSA. V lost 1 base, J lost 4 bases, and 10 bases lay in between. The CDR3 sequence is CASSLESEVYGYTF. As DNA, the CDR3 is TGTGCCAGCAGCTTAGAGTCAGAGGTCTATGGCTACACCTTC.

This rearrangement joins TRBV30 to TRBJ1-2, with 8 positions matching TRBD1. V lost 8 bases and J lost 4; bases outside the gene matches: 18. Germline lookup yields CDR1 GTSNPN and CDR2 SVGIG (reference sequence). CDR3 size: 16 residues. CDR3 nucleotide sequence: TGTGCCGGAGGGACGGGACAGGCCCCGAGGGCCTATGGCTACACCTTC. Translated: CAGGTGQAPRAYGYTF. The full variable domain, in which reference TRBV30 and TRBJ1-2 provide the parts outside the CDR3, is SQTIHQWPATLVQPVGSPLSLECTVEGTSNPNLYWYRQAAGRGLQLLFYSVGIGQISSEVPQNLSASRPQDRQFILSSKKLLLSDSGFYLCAGGTGQAPRAYGYTFGSGTRLTVV.

This rearrangement joins TRBV7-9 to TRBJ1-2; weak D call: TRBD1 (5 bases). V shed 4 bases and J shed 8 bases, with 8 bases lying between them. The CDR3 contains 11 residues. In germline, CDR1 is SEHNR, CDR2 FQNEAQ (reference sequence). The CDR3 DNA reads as TGTGCCAGCAGCTGGGGGGTCGGCTACACCTTC. This gives the protein CASSWGVGYTF.

The chain combines TRBV29-1 with TRBJ2-3; 10 nucleotides align to TRBD2. With V trimmed by 3 bases and J by 1 base, 10 bases remained unmatched. The CDR3 consists of 17 residues. CDR1 and CDR2 from the germline V gene are SQVTM and ANQGSEA. The CDR3 loop is CSVEGWSLAGGTDTQYF. The CDR3 DNA follows: TGCAGCGTTGAGGGGTGGAGCCTAGCGGGAGGCACAGATACGCAGTATTTT.

The chain combines TRBV9 with TRBJ2-1; D possibly corresponds to TRBD2 (6 bases). CDR1 is SGDLS, CDR2 YYNGEE, per germline. The length of the CDR3 is 16 residues. Trimming shortened V by 6 bases and J by 5 bases, and 21 bases separated the two germline ends. The CDR3 coding sequence is TGTGCCAGCAACCTCGCGGGGAGCCTGACGGACAATGAGCAGTTCTTC. Amino acid sequence: CASNLAGSLTDNEQFF.

The chain combines TRBV4-2 with TRBJ1-1; perhaps TRBD1 as D (5 bases). V was trimmed by 3 bases and J by 6 bases, leaving 11 bases between them. Germline V CDR1 and CDR2: LGHNA, YNFKEQ. The CDR3 is 13 residues long. The CDR3 is CASSQGGYPEAFF. Here the CDR3 DNA reads TGTGCCAGCAGCCAGGGGGGGTATCCTGAAGCTTTCTTT.

This clone was counted between two and nine times. V gene TRBV2 combines with J gene TRBJ1-1; no clear D gene. The length of the CDR3 is 13 residues. CDR1 and CDR2 from the germline V gene are SNHLY and FYNNEI. V dropped 5 bases and J dropped 5 bases, with 12 bases sitting between them. The CDR3 region has the DNA TGTGCCAGCAGTCCAACGACGGGGACTGAAGCTTTCTTT. It yields the protein CASSPTTGTEAFF.

The V call is TRBV7-9, the J call TRBJ1-1, with 9 bases identical to TRBD1. This CDR3 is 12 amino acids long. The germline CDR1 and CDR2 sequences are SEHNR and FQNEAQ (reference sequence). Unmatched junction bases numbered 1, after V lost 5 bases and J lost 6 bases. CDR3 sequence: CASSRTGAEAFF. Written as DNA, the CDR3 is TGTGCCAGCAGCCGGACAGGGGCTGAAGCTTTCTTT.

This clone was recorded once. This sequence joins TRBV18 and TRBJ1-3; D is ambiguous. This CDR3 has 13 amino acids. V was cut by 4 bases and J by 4 bases, with 8 bases left in between. Germline values: CDR1 KGHSH, CDR2 LQKENI. The CDR3 loop is CASSRKQGNTIYF. As DNA, the CDR3 is TGTGCCAGCTCACGCAAACAGGGAAACACCATATATTTT. Drawing the rest from reference TRBV18 and TRBJ1-3, the complete variable domain is NAGVMQNPRHLVRRRGQEARLRCSPMKGHSHVYWYRQLPEEGLKFMVYLQKENIIDESGMPKERFSAEFPKEGPSILRIQQVVRGDSAAYFCASSRKQGNTIYFGEGSWLTVV.

A word on this clone: A read error may account for a junction end that differs from germline. V gene TRBV7-7 combines with J gene TRBJ2-2, with D possibly being TRBD1 (5 bases). The CDR3 has 14 amino acids. Per the germline V gene, CDR1 is SSHAT and CDR2 is FNYEAQ (reference sequence). The CDR3 loop is CASSLETVTGELFF. The CDR3 region has the DNA TGTGCTAGCAGCTTAGAGACAGTCACCGGGGAGCTGTTTTTT.

In this sample, this clone turned up a few times. The J gene is TRBJ1-4, the V gene TRBV5-1; D not resolved. From germline, CDR1 is SGHRS and CDR2 YFSETQ. This CDR3 is 14 amino acids long. Deletions cut 4 bases from V and 8 bases from J, with 15 bases between. The CDR3 nucleotides are TGCGCCAGCAGCCAGGCGGGGTTAGACGAAAAACTGTTTTTT. This translates into CASSQAGLDEKLFF.

In regard to this clone: A read error may produce the germline difference seen at one junction end. The gene calls are TRBV2 and TRBJ1-1, with D hard to call. Germline V gene sequence: CDR1 SNHLY, CDR2 FYNNEI. The CDR3 has 10 residues. In DNA form, the CDR3 reads TGTGCCAGCAGAAACATTGAAGCTTTCTTT. This translates into CASRNIEAFF. The complete variable domain, with remaining parts taken from reference TRBV2 and TRBJ1-1, reads EPEVTQTPSHQVTQMGQEVILRCVPISNHLYFYWYRQILGQKVEFLVSFYNNEISEKSEIFDDQFSVERPDGSNFTLKIRSTKLEDSAMYFCASRNIEAFFGQGTRLTVV.

V usage is TRBV27 and J usage is TRBJ1-2; a weak D match, TRBD1 (5 bases). Trimming took off 2 bases at V and 7 bases at J, with 20 bases between the two ends. This CDR3 is built from 16 residues. CDR1 is MNHEY, CDR2 SMNVEV, per germline (reference sequence). CDR3 in amino acids: CASSLRGQTRRPGYTF. The CDR3 region has the DNA TGTGCCAGCAGTTTAAGGGGCCAAACCCGGCGGCCTGGCTACACCTTC.